This T cell receptor (beta chain) was observed in a study of control samples from healthy donors and cancer patients. Germline V CDR1 and CDR2: SGHTA, FQGTGA. After removal of 5 bases from V and 3 bases from J, the junction contained 4 bases not matched to a gene. The CDR3 runs 15 residues. Libraries were prepared by immunoSEQ multiplex PCR; TCRdb keeps only in-frame clonotypes and omits some of them. The sample shows about 100,000 clones, 70% to 90% of them seen only once. The sequence was collected from a man younger than 45 in good health. The chain is built from TRBV7-3 and TRBJ2-2, with 9 bases identical to TRBD1. The sequencing input was blood. The CDR3 bases are TGTGCCAGCAGCCTGGACAGGGGAGACACCGGGGAGCTGTTTTTT. This sequence encodes CASSLDRGDTGELFF. The whole variable domain, remainder taken from reference TRBV7-3 and TRBJ2-2, is GAGVSQTPSNKVTEKGKYVELRCDPISGHTALYWYRQSLGQGPEFLIYFQGTGAADDSGLPNDRFFAVRPEGSVSTLKIQRTERGDSAVYLCASSLDRGDTGELFFGEGSRLTVL.